These 30 T cell receptor beta chains originate from one sample sequenced in a study of glioma-infiltrating T cells after dendritic cell vaccination. The method was immunoSEQ multiplex PCR; TCRdb's version includes in-frame clones alone and lacks a portion of them. The profile shows about 92,000 clones, about nine tenths of them singletons. Specimen: blood, collected before dendritic cell vaccination. The receptors were sampled from a human donor with glioblastoma.

This sequence joins TRBV6-5 and TRBJ2-3; D is unresolved. Germline V gene sequence: CDR1 MNHEY, CDR2 SVGAGI. This CDR3 comprises 13 residues. V was cut by 6 bases and J by 2 bases, with 9 bases left in between. This CDR3 reads CASRTLTTDTQYF. Here the CDR3 DNA reads TGTGCCAGCAGAACCCTAACCACAGATACGCAGTATTTT.

V is TRBV9 and J is TRBJ1-2, with TRBD1 matching 11 bases. The V and J ends lost 4 bases and 7 bases, in that order; junction bases with no gene match: 12. The germline V gene encodes CDR1 SGDLS and CDR2 YYNGEE. This CDR3 is built from 16 residues. CDR3 bases: TGTGCCAGCAGCAGAGGAGGACAGGGGGCGCGGGTTGGCTACACCTTC. This codes for CASSRGGQGARVGYTF.

DNA for the CDR3: TGTGCCAGCAGTTCCCAGGACAGGGGGAGTGAAAAACTGTTTTTT. Amino acids: CASSSQDRGSEKLFF. V and J are TRBV28 and TRBJ1-4, with TRBD1 identical over 10 bases. With 4 bases clipped from V and 7 bases from J, the junction kept 6 bases outside the gene matches. This CDR3 is built from 15 residues. The V gene's germline CDR1 is MDHEN and CDR2 SYDVKM.

This CDR3 is CASLAGETDTQYF. CDR3 nucleotides: TGTGCCAGCCTAGCGGGAGAAACAGATACGCAGTATTTT. The V call is TRBV2, the J call TRBJ2-3; 10 bases align to TRBD2. The germline CDR1 and CDR2 sequences are SNHLY and FYNNEI. The CDR3 extends over 13 amino acids. V was clipped by 8 bases and J by 3 bases; unmatched bases: 2.

The CDR3 nucleotides are TGTGCCAGCAATATCCCCCCGGGACAGGGATCGGGGGCTTTCTTT. It yields the protein CASNIPPGQGSGAFF. This chain joins TRBV28 and TRBJ1-1, with 9 bases lining up with TRBD1. Germline values: CDR1 MDHEN, CDR2 SYDVKM. V dropped 7 bases and J dropped 11; count of bases not matched to a gene: 17. The CDR3 is 15 amino acids.

This clone was recorded a few times. This chain links TRBV28 with TRBJ1-1, with TRBD1 matching over 12 bases. Germline lookup yields CDR1 MDHEN and CDR2 SYDVKM. V shed 2 bases, J shed 7 bases, and the junction held 8 bases outside the gene matches. The CDR3 is 16 residues long. CDR3 region: CASSLGTGGRLNEAFF. CDR3 in DNA: TGTGCCAGCAGTTTAGGGACAGGGGGCAGGCTTAATGAAGCTTTCTTT.

This clone was detected only a few times. The chain carries TRBV2 and TRBJ2-7, with TRBD2 matching 7 bases. The V segment lost 7 bases and the J segment 0 bases; nucleotides outside the gene matches: 15. Germline CDR1 SNHLY, CDR2 FYNNEI. This CDR3 has 17 amino acids. This chain's CDR3 is CASKRLLAEASSYEQYF. As DNA, the CDR3 is TGTGCCAGCAAACGTCTCCTAGCGGAGGCCAGCTCCTACGAGCAGTACTTC. Complete variable domain (other parts from reference TRBV2 and TRBJ2-7): EPEVTQTPSHQVTQMGQEVILRCVPISNHLYFYWYRQILGQKVEFLVSFYNNEISEKSEIFDDQFSVERPDGSNFTLKIRSTKLEDSAMYFCASKRLLAEASSYEQYFGPGTRLTVT.

The chain has TRBV19 and TRBJ1-2; no clear D. The germline CDR1 and CDR2 sequences are LNHDA and SQIVND (reference sequence). The ends were cut back, 3 bases at V and 4 bases at J, with 9 bases in the middle. CDR3 size: 13 residues. CDR3 nucleotide sequence: TGTGCCAGTAGTATGTTCAGTCTCTATGGCTACACCTTC. Translation: CASSMFSLYGYTF.

V is TRBV25-1 and J is TRBJ1-5; 8 bases align to TRBD1. The CDR3 length is 14 residues. Germline V lookup: CDR1 MGHDK, CDR2 SYGVNS. V was pared by 6 bases and J by 1 base, with 2 bases of the junction left unmatched. The DNA for the CDR3 is TGTGCCAGCAGAGGACAGGGAAGCAATCAGCCCCAGCATTTT. It is translated as CASRGQGSNQPQHF.

This chain links TRBV5-1 with TRBJ2-1; possibly TRBD2 for D (5 bases). The germline V gene encodes CDR1 SGHRS and CDR2 YFSETQ. V lost 0 bases and J 10 bases, leaving 17 bases between the germline ends. The length of the CDR3 is 15 residues. The CDR3 here is CASSLVAGVVGEQFF. The CDR3 nucleotides read TGCGCCAGCAGCTTGGTCGCCGGGGTGGTGGGGGAGCAGTTCTTC. Supplemented by reference TRBV5-1 and TRBJ2-1, the full variable domain reads KAGVTQTPRYLIKTRGQQVTLSCSPISGHRSVSWYQQTPGQGLQFLFEYFSETQRNKGNFPGRFSGRQFSNSRSEMNVSTLELGDSALYLCASSLVAGVVGEQFFGPGTRLTVL.

This clone occurred a few times. The V gene is TRBV4-1, the J gene TRBJ1-2, with 8 bases fitting TRBD1. The germline CDR1 and CDR2 sequences are MGHRA and YSYEKL. Trimming cost V 2 bases and J 4 bases; bases outside gene matches: 3. The CDR3 contains 14 residues. The CDR3 bases are TGCGCCAGCAGCCAACCGGGACAGGCCTATGGCTACACCTTC. Its translation: CASSQPGQAYGYTF.

This clone occurred once. The chain recombines TRBV5-1 with TRBJ1-4; 9 bases are shared with TRBD1. Germline V lookup: CDR1 SGHRS, CDR2 YFSETQ. V lost 0 bases, J lost 12 bases, and 9 bases stayed unmatched. CDR3 size: 15 residues. The CDR3: CASSLGGQGLGELFF. CDR3 DNA: TGCGCCAGCAGCTTGGGGGGACAGGGCCTGGGGGAACTGTTTTTT.

This chain uses TRBV7-9 with TRBJ1-2, with D possibly matching TRBD1 (6 bases). Trimming left V 5 bases short and J 6 bases short, with 22 bases between. Germline V gives CDR1 SEHNR, CDR2 FQNEAQ (reference sequence). CDR3 length: 16 residues. The chain's CDR3 is CASSLSTPKGENGYTF. The CDR3, as DNA: TGTGCCAGCAGCCTATCAACGCCCAAGGGGGAGAATGGCTACACCTTC.

The chain links TRBV7-8 to TRBJ1-4; maybe TRBD1 (5 bases). V shed 5 bases and J shed 0 bases, with 7 bases lying between them. The CDR3 length is 14 residues. Germline CDR1 reads SGHVS; CDR2 reads FQNEAQ. The CDR3 DNA reads as TGTGCCAGCAGCCAGACAGCAACTAATGAAAAACTGTTTTTT. Encoded protein: CASSQTATNEKLFF.

V gene TRBV7-9 combines with J gene TRBJ1-2; possibly TRBD1 for D (6 bases). The CDR3 consists of 16 residues. V was clipped by 5 bases and J by 3 bases, with 19 bases between them. Per germline, CDR1 SEHNR and CDR2 FQNEAQ (reference sequence). CDR3 loop: CASSQGREGPHYGYTF. CDR3 coding DNA: TGTGCCAGCAGCCAGGGGAGGGAGGGCCCACACTATGGCTACACCTTC.

As DNA, the CDR3 is TGTGCCAGCAGCGTAAGTGGAGGGCATGGCTACACCTTC. Protein: CASSVSGGHGYTF. This rearrangement joins TRBV9 to TRBJ1-2, with D unclear. Germline V lookup: CDR1 SGDLS, CDR2 YYNGEE. The CDR3 has 13 residues. V lost 1 base, J lost 6 bases, and 10 bases lay in between.

CDR3 region: CASSQDRVRSPLHF. Here the CDR3 DNA reads TGTGCCAGCAGCCAAGACAGGGTTCGGTCACCCCTCCACTTT. The V call is TRBV14, the J call TRBJ1-6, with D possibly being TRBD1 (5 bases). V was cut by 0 bases and J by 10 bases, with 10 bases left in between. CDR1 SGHDN and CDR2 FVKESK come from the germline V gene. The CDR3 extends over 14 amino acids.

A single count supports this clone. The chain joins TRBV11-2 to TRBJ1-5; the match to TRBD1 covers 11 bases. V trimming: 6 bases; J trimming: 2 bases; junction bases outside the gene matches: 6. Germline V gene lookup returns CDR1 SGHAT and CDR2 FQNNGV. The CDR3 runs 16 residues. In DNA, the CDR3 is TGTGCCAGCAGTAGGACAGGGGGCGCCGGCAATCAGCCCCAGCATTTT. Residues: CASSRTGGAGNQPQHF.

The chain uses TRBV19 and TRBJ1-5; D is ambiguous. CDR3 length: 13 amino acids. Per the germline V gene, CDR1 is LNHDA and CDR2 is SQIVND (reference sequence). The V end was cut by 8 bases, the J end by 6 bases, with 14 bases between. This CDR3 is CASRFGVGQPQHF. CDR3 nucleotides: TGTGCCAGTCGGTTCGGGGTCGGTCAGCCCCAGCATTTT.

V usage is TRBV28 and J usage is TRBJ1-2, with D possibly TRBD1 on 6 matching bases. The germline V gene encodes CDR1 MDHEN and CDR2 SYDVKM. This CDR3 is built from 14 residues. Trimming took off 5 bases at V and 8 bases at J, with 18 bases between the two ends. The CDR3 loop reads CASSPLGGGRGYTF. The CDR3 bases are TGTGCCAGCAGTCCCTTGGGAGGGGGACGAGGCTACACCTTC.

V is TRBV29-1 and J is TRBJ1-2, with 7 bases identical to TRBD1. Germline V gene data show CDR1 as SQVTM and CDR2 as ANQGSEA. CDR3 size: 16 residues. The V gene end was trimmed by 4 bases and the J gene end by 0 bases; junction bases not matched to a gene: 11. DNA of the CDR3: TGCAGCGTTGTCCCTGGGACAGCAATCTCTAACTATGGCTACACCTTC. The encoded protein is CSVVPGTAISNYGYTF. The full variable domain, in which reference TRBV29-1 and TRBJ1-2 provide the parts outside the CDR3, is SAVISQKPSRDICQRGTSLTIQCQVDSQVTMMFWYRQQPGQSLTLIATANQGSEATYESGFVIDKFPISRPNLTFSTLTVSNMSPEDSSIYLCSVVPGTAISNYGYTFGSGTRLTVV.

The genes are TRBV5-1 and TRBJ2-7; 11 bases agree with TRBD1. The ends lost 4 bases at V and 2 bases at J; junction bases unmatched: 2. The CDR3 extends over 14 amino acids. Germline CDR1 reads SGHRS; CDR2 reads YFSETQ. Written as DNA, the CDR3 is TGCGCCAGCAGCGGGGGACAGGGGGCCTACGAGCAGTACTTC. Its translation: CASSGGQGAYEQYF.

The chain carries TRBV5-1 and TRBJ2-5; 9 nucleotides line up with TRBD2. CDR1 SGHRS and CDR2 YFSETQ come from the germline V gene. J gave up 5 bases and V 4 bases, and 15 bases lay outside the gene matches. The CDR3 runs 17 residues. DNA of the CDR3: TGCGCCAGCAGCGCAAGAATATCGGCGGGAGGGGGGGAGACCCAGTACTTC. It encodes CASSARISAGGGETQYF. The variable domain in full, with the rest retrieved from reference TRBV5-1 and TRBJ2-5, is KAGVTQTPRYLIKTRGQQVTLSCSPISGHRSVSWYQQTPGQGLQFLFEYFSETQRNKGNFPGRFSGRQFSNSRSEMNVSTLELGDSALYLCASSARISAGGGETQYFGPGTRLLVL.

This chain connects TRBV5-1 to TRBJ1-4; tentatively, D is TRBD1 (5 bases). Germline CDR1 SGHRS, CDR2 YFSETQ. V gave up 0 bases and J gave up 4 bases, with 10 bases separating them. The CDR3 covers 15 residues. The CDR3 sequence is CASSLEGAYNEKLFF. The CDR3 coding sequence is TGCGCCAGCAGCTTGGAAGGGGCGTATAATGAAAAACTGTTTTTT.

This clone is a singleton in its sample. Here the CDR3 reads CASSSLPQETQYF. CDR3 coding DNA: TGTGCCAGCAGTTCACTGCCTCAAGAGACCCAGTACTTC. The chain joins TRBV2 to TRBJ2-5, with D hard to call. V was pared by 5 bases and J by 2 bases, with 9 bases between. Germline V gives CDR1 SNHLY, CDR2 FYNNEI. The CDR3 consists of 13 residues.

V and J are TRBV5-1 and TRBJ1-1; TRBD1 agrees at 9 bases. V lost 4 bases and J lost 5; bases outside the gene matches: 6. CDR1 and CDR2 (germline): SGHRS, YFSETQ. The CDR3 is 14 residues long. The CDR3 DNA reads as TGCGCCAGCAGCCCGGACAGGGGATGGACTGAAGCTTTCTTT. Its protein product is CASSPDRGWTEAFF.

V and J are TRBV5-6 and TRBJ2-7, with D maybe TRBD2 (5 bases). The CDR3 spans 13 residues. The V end was cut by 4 bases, the J end by 3 bases, with 11 bases between. Germline V CDR1 and CDR2: SGHDT, YYEEEE. For the CDR3, the DNA is TGTGCCAGCAGCCTAGTCGGGAACTACGAGCAGTACTTC. This gives the protein CASSLVGNYEQYF.

This chain links TRBV28 with TRBJ1-6; 11 nucleotides line up with TRBD1. The CDR3 has 16 amino acids. The germline V gene has CDR1 MDHEN and CDR2 SYDVKM. V shed 3 bases and J 9 bases; nucleotides not matched to a gene: 7. The CDR3 DNA follows: TGTGCCAGCAGTTTCCGGACAGGGGGCGAGGCTTCACCCCTCCACTTT. Encoded protein: CASSFRTGGEASPLHF.

The table lists this clone with a count of one. For the CDR3, the DNA is TGTGCCACCCCCCTCGGGAGCACAGATACGCAGTATTTT. Protein: CATPLGSTDTQYF. The gene calls are TRBV7-9 and TRBJ2-3; D unresolved. V dropped 10 bases and J dropped 0 bases, with 11 bases sitting between them. From germline, CDR1 is SEHNR and CDR2 FQNEAQ (reference sequence). The CDR3 is 13 amino acids. The entire variable domain, with the rest obtained from reference TRBV7-9 and TRBJ2-3, is as follows: DTGVSQNPRHKITKRGQNVTFRCDPISEHNRLYWYRQTLGQGPEFLTYFQNEAQLEKSRLLSDRFSAERPKGSFSTLEIQRTEQGDSAMYLCATPLGSTDTQYFGPGTRLTVL.

The J gene is TRBJ2-5, the V gene TRBV5-1, with D perhaps matching TRBD1 (6 bases). The CDR3 sequence is 14 residues long. Germline CDR1 reads SGHRS; CDR2 reads YFSETQ. The V and J ends lost 3 bases and 2 bases respectively, with 11 bases between them. The CDR3 DNA reads as TGCGCCAGCAGCTCACTGGACAGTCAAGAGACCCAGTACTTC. Translating gives CASSSLDSQETQYF.